This TCR beta chain was obtained from a study of blood T cell repertoires in COVID-19. Only in-frame clones appear in the TCRdb table, and some are missing; sequencing was by immunoSEQ multiplex PCR. The sample carries about 400,000 clones, around 90% recorded once. Looked up from germline, CDR1 is SEHNR and CDR2 is FQNEAQ (reference sequence). The J segment lost 6 bases and the V segment lost 3 bases, leaving 2 bases of the junction unmatched. This CDR3 contains 14 residues. The sequenced sample consisted of PBMCs or T cells enriched from blood (not recorded which). The chain couples TRBV7-9 to TRBJ1-4; 9 bases match TRBD1. This clonotype was obtained from a woman in her forties with acute COVID-19. CDR3 nucleotides: TGTGCCAGCAGCTTCGGGACAGGGTATGAAAAACTGTTTTTT. This sequence encodes CASSFGTGYEKLFF.